This TCR beta chain was documented in a study of monozygotic twins with inflammatory bowel disease. T cells were not sorted, and total RNA was isolated straight from whole blood. Germline V CDR1 and CDR2: LNHDA, SQIVND (reference sequence). CDR3 size: 14 residues. TCRdb reprocessed the 5' RACE reads and keeps a single row for each CDR3 protein, giving no DNA. The sample has around 410,000 distinct CDR3 sequences. V gene TRBV19 combines with J gene TRBJ2-2; TCRdb lists TRBD1, though no DNA is available to test this call. The sequenced sample consisted of blood. The clonotype comes from a human donor with ulcerative colitis or Crohn's disease, or a healthy co-twin of an affected twin (not recorded which). Here the CDR3 reads CASSIVGGTGELFF.